The 22 T cell receptor beta chains given below trace back to one sample, sequenced in a study of regulatory T cells in long-lasting Graves disease. Time point here: newly diagnosed GD, antithyroid drugs for less than 3 months. Generation of the TCR library employed RNA extracted from PBMCs. Arm-PCR of CDR3 regions and iRepertoire HTBI primers were the basis on which TCR beta libraries were built. TCRdb independently ran MiXCR on the multiplex PCR reads; one entry per CDR3 protein. The repertoire holds a few hundred thousand distinct CDR3 sequences, with about 13% as singletons. The data were also submitted as part of a second study, on T cells in Graves' hyperthyroidism and ophthalmopathy.

Sequenced here: peripheral blood mononuclear cells (PBMCs), sampled at new diagnosis, from a patient treated with antithyroid drugs. These receptors all come from a man between 25 and 39 years old with Graves disease.

In this sample, this clonotype turned up many times. The chain couples TRBV12-3 or TRBV12-4 to TRBJ2-3; the match to TRBD2 covers 12 bases. The CDR3 is 15 amino acids. J was trimmed by 2 bases and V by 6 bases; bases with no gene match: 3. The CDR3 bases are TGTGCCAGCAGGTGGACTAGCGGGGCCACAGATACGCAGTATTTT. Translated: CASRWTSGATDTQYF.

This clonotype appeared many times. The gene calls are TRBV7-9 and TRBJ2-3, with D maybe TRBD2 (5 bases). V was clipped by 5 bases and J by 1 base, with 16 bases between them. From germline, CDR1 is SEHNR and CDR2 FQNEAQ (reference sequence). CDR3 size: 16 residues. The CDR3 loop reads CASSPEGILGTDTQYF. In nucleotides, the CDR3 is TGTGCCAGCAGCCCCGAGGGTATTCTCGGCACAGATACGCAGTATTTT. Looking up the rest from reference TRBV7-9 and TRBJ2-3 gives the full variable domain: DTGVSQNPRHKITKRGQNVTFRCDPISEHNRLYWYRQTLGQGPEFLTYFQNEAQLEKSRLLSDRFSAERPKGSFSTLEIQRTEQGDSAMYLCASSPEGILGTDTQYFGPGTRLTVL.

This clonotype was recorded a few times. This clone may be a read error of a much larger clone one base away. The chain recombines TRBV5-1 with TRBJ2-3; D unclear. CDR3 length equals 14 residues. Per the germline V gene, CDR1 is SGHRS and CDR2 is YFSETQ. The ends were cut back, 7 bases at V and 2 bases at J, with 14 bases in the middle. The CDR3 bases are TGCGCCAGCGGCCTGGAGAAGTCCACAGATACGCAGTATTTT. Its protein is CASGLEKSTDTQYF.

Comment on this clonotype: It may be a read error: a sequence one base away is much more abundant. This rearrangement joins TRBV7-2 to TRBJ2-1; TRBD2 agrees at 8 bases. The germline V gene encodes CDR1 SGHTA and CDR2 FQGNSA. V was pared by 5 bases and J by 3 bases, with 6 bases of the junction left unmatched. The CDR3 totals 15 residues. CDR3 amino acids: CASSRSGTIYNEQFF. CDR3 DNA: TGTGCCAGCAGCCGTAGCGGGACTATCTACAATGAGCAGTTCTTC.

The chain uses TRBV27 and TRBJ1-2; 7 bases fit TRBD1. Germline V lookup: CDR1 MNHEY, CDR2 SMNVEV (reference sequence). Trimming at V came to 6 bases and at J to 4 bases, leaving 8 bases not matched to a gene. The CDR3 loop spans 14 amino acids. Here the CDR3 DNA reads TGTGCCAGCAGCGATTACAGGGGCGTCTATGGCTACACCTTC. Translated: CASSDYRGVYGYTF.

In this sample, this clonotype turned up a few times. V gene TRBV10-2 combines with J gene TRBJ2-7, with 8 positions matching TRBD2. V lost 4 bases to trimming and J lost 3 bases; unmatched junction nucleotides: 2. CDR3 length: 13 amino acids. Germline CDR1 reads WSHSY; CDR2 reads SAAADI. The CDR3 bases are TGCGCCAGCAGTGCTAGCGGGTACTACGAGCAGTACTTC. This encodes CASSASGYYEQYF.

This clonotype was seen more than once but under ten times. CDR3 in amino acids: CASSLFPRISSGANVLTF. The CDR3 DNA reads TGTGCCAGCAGCTTGTTCCCCAGGATAAGTTCTGGGGCCAACGTCCTGACTTTC. The chain employs TRBV7-9 and TRBJ2-6, with D unclear. V was shortened by 3 bases and J by 1 base, with 16 bases between the two germline ends. Germline CDR1 SEHNR, CDR2 FQNEAQ (reference sequence). CDR3 length: 18 amino acids.

Only a few counts were recorded for this clonotype. V gene TRBV30 combines with J gene TRBJ2-7; D is undetermined. CDR1 is GTSNPN, CDR2 SVGIG, per germline (reference sequence). This CDR3 region has 15 residues. V was clipped by 2 bases and J by 3 bases, with 17 bases between them. DNA of the CDR3: TGTGCCTGGAGTCCTTCTGGGTATTGGCTCTACGAGCAGTACTTC. Its translation: CAWSPSGYWLYEQYF.

Turning to this clonotype: One end of the junction varies from germline; a read error may be responsible. The V gene is TRBV7-2, the J gene TRBJ2-1; 7 bases are a match to TRBD2. Germline CDR1 reads SGHTA; CDR2 reads FQGNSA. This CDR3 contains 12 residues. CDR3 nucleotide sequence: TGTGCCAGCAGCCTGGGACTAAATGCGCAGTTCTTC. This encodes CASSLGLNAQFF.

The chain uses TRBV29-1 and TRBJ2-2; D is undetermined. The CDR3 has 13 amino acids. The germline gives CDR1 SQVTM, CDR2 ANQGSEA. Trimming removed 3 bases at V and 1 base at J, with 6 bases between. CDR3 region: CSVDKGNTGELFF. The DNA for the CDR3 is TGCAGCGTTGATAAGGGGAACACCGGGGAGCTGTTTTTT.

This clonotype was seen many times. V usage is TRBV12-5 and J usage is TRBJ2-1; 11 nucleotides align to TRBD2. This CDR3 region has 17 residues. Germline CDR1 reads LGHNT; CDR2 reads FRNRAP. The V and J ends lost 6 bases and 5 bases, in that order; junction bases with no gene match: 12. The CDR3 nucleotides read TGTGCTAGTGGCCTACCCTTCCCGACTAGCGGGGACAATGAGCAGTTCTTC. Residues: CASGLPFPTSGDNEQFF.

This clonotype was observed at least ten times. This chain joins TRBV10-3 and TRBJ2-5; 9 nucleotides align to TRBD2. After removal of 8 bases from V and 5 bases from J, the junction contained 9 bases not matched to a gene. CDR1 and CDR2 from the germline V gene are ENHRY and SYGVKD. This CDR3 is built from 14 residues. The CDR3 loop is CAISEGTSRETQYF. The DNA for the CDR3 is TGTGCCATCTCTGAGGGGACTAGCAGGGAGACCCAGTACTTC.

This clonotype has just a few counts. The rearrangement uses TRBV10-3 and TRBJ2-7; 9 bases match TRBD1. In germline, CDR1 is ENHRY, CDR2 SYGVKD. The CDR3 totals 13 residues. Trimming removed 7 bases from V and 5 bases from J; junction bases left unmatched: 6. The DNA of the CDR3 is TGTGCCATCACCCGGACAGGGGAGCACGAGCAGTACTTC. Protein product: CAITRTGEHEQYF.

This clonotype appeared a few times. The chain joins TRBV12-3 or TRBV12-4 to TRBJ2-6; tentatively, D is TRBD2 (5 bases). This CDR3 has 14 amino acids. Between the trimmed V and J ends, which lost 5 bases and 1 base, there was a span of 6 bases. Written as DNA, the CDR3 is TGTGCCAGCAGTGGGGAGTCTGGGGCCAACGTCCTGACTTTC. It encodes CASSGESGANVLTF.

The chain joins TRBV19 to TRBJ2-1, with D maybe TRBD1 (5 bases). Trimming stripped 7 bases from V and 6 bases from J, with 13 bases between. Germline loops: CDR1 LNHDA, CDR2 SQIVND (reference sequence). The CDR3 covers 13 residues. The CDR3 nucleotides are TGTGCCAGTAATAGGGGAAGGAGCAATGAGCAGTTCTTC. Translated: CASNRGRSNEQFF.

The rearrangement uses TRBV6-1 and TRBJ2-1; 13 bases are a match to TRBD2. This CDR3 spans 15 amino acids. The germline gives CDR1 MNHNS, CDR2 SASEGT. V was pared by 8 bases and J by 9 bases, with 10 bases of the junction left unmatched. The CDR3 loop reads CASRLRTSGRGEQFF. CDR3 nucleotides: TGTGCCAGCCGCTTGAGGACTAGCGGGAGAGGTGAGCAGTTCTTC.

This clonotype was seen ten or more times. The chain couples TRBV27 to TRBJ2-7; D is ambiguous. Trimming removed 4 bases from V and 6 bases from J, with 10 bases in between. The CDR3 extends over 12 amino acids. Germline V lookup: CDR1 MNHEY, CDR2 SMNVEV (reference sequence). The CDR3 is CASSSSTSEQYF. In DNA, the CDR3 is TGTGCCAGCAGTTCCTCCACCTCCGAGCAGTACTTC.

This clonotype was observed a handful of times. The V and J genes are TRBV11-2 and TRBJ2-3; D gene uncertain. In germline, CDR1 is SGHAT, CDR2 FQNNGV. With 2 bases removed from V and 6 bases from J, the gap between germline ends came to 9 bases. The CDR3 covers 13 residues. Written as DNA, the CDR3 is TGTGCCAGCAGCTTATTAAATCAGGATACGCAGTATTTT. This encodes CASSLLNQDTQYF. The entire variable domain, with the rest obtained from reference TRBV11-2 and TRBJ2-3, is as follows: EAGVAQSPRYKIIEKRQSVAFWCNPISGHATLYWYQQILGQGPKLLIQFQNNGVVDDSQLPKDRFSAERLKGVDSTLKIQPAKLEDSAVYLCASSLLNQDTQYFGPGTRLTVL.

The chain links TRBV4-1 to TRBJ2-2; 9 positions agree with TRBD1. Per germline, CDR1 MGHRA and CDR2 YSYEKL. CDR3 length: 16 amino acids. Trimming at V came to 2 bases and at J to 4 bases, leaving 5 bases not matched to a gene. CDR3 protein: CASSQYGTGSTGELFF. The CDR3 DNA sequence: TGCGCCAGCAGCCAATATGGGACAGGGTCCACCGGGGAGCTGTTTTTT.

In the case of this clonotype: A much larger clone sits a single nucleotide away, making a read error possible. The V call is TRBV20-1, the J call TRBJ2-2; 8 nucleotides match TRBD2. The germline V gene has CDR1 DFQATT and CDR2 SNEGSKA (reference sequence). The CDR3 is 14 amino acids. The V and J ends lost 7 bases and 0 bases, in that order; junction bases with no gene match: 4. The CDR3 DNA sequence: TGCAGTGTTCCGGGACTAGCGAACACCGGGGAGCTGTTTTTT. Translated, it gives CSVPGLANTGELFF.

This clonotype was seen at least ten times. The chain has TRBV12-5 and TRBJ2-1; D unresolved. The CDR3 sequence is 12 residues long. V was pared by 6 bases and J by 0 bases, with 3 bases between. CDR1 is LGHNT, CDR2 FRNRAP, per germline. The CDR3 nucleotides are TGTGCTAGTGGGACCTCCTACAATGAGCAGTTCTTC. It is translated as CASGTSYNEQFF.

This clonotype was seen a few times. The chain couples TRBV19 to TRBJ2-2; 7 nucleotides match TRBD1. The trim removed 3 bases at V and 7 bases at J, leaving 5 bases unmatched. This CDR3 spans 14 amino acids. Germline values: CDR1 LNHDA, CDR2 SQIVND (reference sequence). CDR3 bases: TGTGCCAGTAGTATTACAGGGGCGGTCGGGGAGCTGTTTTTT. It codes for CASSITGAVGELFF.